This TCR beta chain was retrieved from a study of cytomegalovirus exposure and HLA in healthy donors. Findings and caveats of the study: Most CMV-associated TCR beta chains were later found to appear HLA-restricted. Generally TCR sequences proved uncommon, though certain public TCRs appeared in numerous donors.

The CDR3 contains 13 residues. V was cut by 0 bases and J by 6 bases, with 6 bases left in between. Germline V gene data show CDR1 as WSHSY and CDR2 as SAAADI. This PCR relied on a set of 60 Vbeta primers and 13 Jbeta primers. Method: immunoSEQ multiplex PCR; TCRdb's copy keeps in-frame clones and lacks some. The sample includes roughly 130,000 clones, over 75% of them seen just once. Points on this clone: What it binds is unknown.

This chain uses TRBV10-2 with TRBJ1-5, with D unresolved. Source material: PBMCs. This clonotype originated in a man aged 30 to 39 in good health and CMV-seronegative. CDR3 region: CASSESRVQPQHF. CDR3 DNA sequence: TGCGCCAGCAGTGAGTCGAGGGTTCAGCCCCAGCATTTT.